This T cell receptor (beta chain) was found in a study of T-cell reconstitution after alpha-beta-depleted transplantation in children. Findings of the study overall: Certain patients had high TCRbeta diversity at day 60, and it came from recipient T cells and thymic progenitors that survived.

Library preparation (for TCRbeta) was performed with unique molecular identifiers. TCRdb reanalysed the PCR reads using MiXCR and keeps one entry per CDR3 protein. The sample lists nearly 350,000 distinct CDR3 sequences; roughly 16% were seen once. On this clonotype: What it binds is not known.

Germline CDR1 and CDR2: SGHTA and FQGNSA. There are 16 residues in the CDR3. Trimming took 5 bases from V and 3 from J, leaving 20 bases between them. The TCR comes from a male patient under 10 years old who had a stem cell transplant for acute lymphoblastic leukemia, so the T cells may come from the graft donor. V gene TRBV7-2 combines with J gene TRBJ2-7; D might be TRBD1 (6 bases). This sample comprised PBMCs, mostly from graft donor cells, obtained 360 days after TCRalphabeta/CD19-depleted stem cell transplant. The CDR3: CASSAWTVSEGYEQYF. As DNA, the CDR3 is TGTGCCAGCAGCGCATGGACAGTCTCAGAAGGCTACGAGCAGTACTTC.